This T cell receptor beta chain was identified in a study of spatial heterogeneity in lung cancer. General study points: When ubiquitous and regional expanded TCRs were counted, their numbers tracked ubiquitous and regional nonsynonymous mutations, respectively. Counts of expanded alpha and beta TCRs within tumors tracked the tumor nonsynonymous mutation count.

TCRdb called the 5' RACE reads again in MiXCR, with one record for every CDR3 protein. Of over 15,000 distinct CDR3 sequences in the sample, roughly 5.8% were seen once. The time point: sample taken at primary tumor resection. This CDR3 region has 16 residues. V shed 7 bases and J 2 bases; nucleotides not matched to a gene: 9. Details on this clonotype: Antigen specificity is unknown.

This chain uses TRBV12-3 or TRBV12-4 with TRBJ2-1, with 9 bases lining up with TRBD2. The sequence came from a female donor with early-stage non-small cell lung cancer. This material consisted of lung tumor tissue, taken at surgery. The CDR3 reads CASNSRREGPYNEQFF. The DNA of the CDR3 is TGTGCCAGCAACTCCCGGCGGGAGGGCCCCTACAATGAGCAGTTCTTC.